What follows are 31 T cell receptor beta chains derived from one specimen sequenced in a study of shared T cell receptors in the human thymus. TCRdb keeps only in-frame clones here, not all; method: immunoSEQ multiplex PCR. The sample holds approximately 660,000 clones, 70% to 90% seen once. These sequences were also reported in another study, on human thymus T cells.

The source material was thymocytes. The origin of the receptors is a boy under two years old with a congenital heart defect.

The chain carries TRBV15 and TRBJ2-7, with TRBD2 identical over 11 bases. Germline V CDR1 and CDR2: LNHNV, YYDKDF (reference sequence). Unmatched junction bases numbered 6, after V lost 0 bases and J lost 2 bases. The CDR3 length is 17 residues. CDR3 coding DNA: TGTGCCACCAGCAGAGATCGCCTAGCGGGAGGACCCTACGAGCAGTACTTC. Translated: CATSRDRLAGGPYEQYF.

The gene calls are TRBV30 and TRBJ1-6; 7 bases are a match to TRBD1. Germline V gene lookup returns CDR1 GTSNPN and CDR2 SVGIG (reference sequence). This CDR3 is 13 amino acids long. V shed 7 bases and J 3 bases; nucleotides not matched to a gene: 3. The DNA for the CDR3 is TGTGCCTACCGGGACAGCTATAATTCACCCCTCCACTTT. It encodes CAYRDSYNSPLHF.

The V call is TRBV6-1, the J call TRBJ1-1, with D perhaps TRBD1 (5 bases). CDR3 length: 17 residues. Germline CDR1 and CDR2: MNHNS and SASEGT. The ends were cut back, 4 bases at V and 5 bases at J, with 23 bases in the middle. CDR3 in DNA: TGTGCCAGCAGTGGAGGCTACCCCCAGGGTACCCTAACTGAAGCTTTCTTT. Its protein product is CASSGGYPQGTLTEAFF.

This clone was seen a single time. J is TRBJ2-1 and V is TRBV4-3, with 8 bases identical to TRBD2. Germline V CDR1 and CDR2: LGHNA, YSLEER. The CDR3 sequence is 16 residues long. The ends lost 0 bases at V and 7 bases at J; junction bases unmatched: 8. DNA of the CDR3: TGCGCCAGCAGCCAAGATTTCCTAGCGGGTATGAATGAGCAGTTCTTC. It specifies CASSQDFLAGMNEQFF.

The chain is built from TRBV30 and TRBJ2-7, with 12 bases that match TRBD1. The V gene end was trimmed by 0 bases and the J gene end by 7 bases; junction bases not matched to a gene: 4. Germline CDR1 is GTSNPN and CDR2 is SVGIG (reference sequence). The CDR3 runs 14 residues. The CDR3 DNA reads TGTGCCTGGAGTGTGGGGACAGGGGGCGGTGAGCAGTACTTC. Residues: CAWSVGTGGGEQYF.

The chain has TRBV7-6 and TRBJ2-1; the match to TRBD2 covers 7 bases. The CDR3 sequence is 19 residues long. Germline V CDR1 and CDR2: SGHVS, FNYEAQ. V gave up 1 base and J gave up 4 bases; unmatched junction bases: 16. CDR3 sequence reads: CASSLVGLQASGTYNEQFF. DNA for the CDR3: TGTGCCAGCAGCTTAGTGGGTTTGCAGGCTAGCGGCACGTACAATGAGCAGTTCTTC. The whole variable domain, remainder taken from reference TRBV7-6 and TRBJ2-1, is GAGVSQSPRYKVTKRGQDVALRCDPISGHVSLYWYRQALGQGPEFLTYFNYEAQQDKSGLPNDRFSAERPEGSISTLTIQRTEQRDSAMYRCASSLVGLQASGTYNEQFFGPGTRLTVL.

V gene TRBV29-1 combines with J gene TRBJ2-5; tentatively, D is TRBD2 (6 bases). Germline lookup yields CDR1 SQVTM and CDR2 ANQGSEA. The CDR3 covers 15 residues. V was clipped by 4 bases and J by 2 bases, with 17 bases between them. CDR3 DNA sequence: TGCAGCGTTGCGGTGGGGGGAGGAGAACAAGAGACCCAGTACTTC. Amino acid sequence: CSVAVGGGEQETQYF.

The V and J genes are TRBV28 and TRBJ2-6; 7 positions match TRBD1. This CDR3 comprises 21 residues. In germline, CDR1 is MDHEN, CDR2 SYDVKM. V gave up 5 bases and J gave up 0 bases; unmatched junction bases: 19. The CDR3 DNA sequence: TGTGCCAGCAGTGTTTATATGGGTTTAGGGGGCGCACTCTCTGGGGCCAACGTCCTGACTTTC. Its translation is CASSVYMGLGGALSGANVLTF.

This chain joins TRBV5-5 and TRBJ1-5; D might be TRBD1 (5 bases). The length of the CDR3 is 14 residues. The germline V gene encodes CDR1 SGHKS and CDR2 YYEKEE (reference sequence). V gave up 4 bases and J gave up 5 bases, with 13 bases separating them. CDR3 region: CASSPGHAYQPQHF. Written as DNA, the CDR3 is TGTGCCAGCAGCCCCGGACATGCTTATCAGCCCCAGCATTTT. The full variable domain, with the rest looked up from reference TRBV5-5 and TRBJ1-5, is DAGVTQSPTHLIKTRGQQVTLRCSPISGHKSVSWYQQVLGQGPQFIFQYYEKEERGRGNFPDRFSARQFPNYSSELNVNALLLGDSALYLCASSPGHAYQPQHFGDGTRLSIL.

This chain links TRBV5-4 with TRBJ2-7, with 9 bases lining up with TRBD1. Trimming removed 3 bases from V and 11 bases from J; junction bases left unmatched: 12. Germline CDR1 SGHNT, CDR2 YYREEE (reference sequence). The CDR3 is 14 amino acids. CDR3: CASSYGTGKVLEYF. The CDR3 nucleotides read TGTGCCAGCAGCTACGGGACAGGGAAAGTGCTGGAGTACTTC. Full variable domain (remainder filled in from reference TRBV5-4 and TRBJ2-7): ETGVTQSPTHLIKTRGQQVTLRCSSQSGHNTVSWYQQALGQGPQFIFQYYREEENGRGNFPPRFSGLQFPNYSSELNVNALELDDSALYLCASSYGTGKVLEYFGPGTRLTVT.

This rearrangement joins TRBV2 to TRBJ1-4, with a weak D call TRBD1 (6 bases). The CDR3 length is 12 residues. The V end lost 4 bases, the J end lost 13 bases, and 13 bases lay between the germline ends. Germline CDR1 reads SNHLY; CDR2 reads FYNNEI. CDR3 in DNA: TGTGCCAGCAGTGGTTCAGGGGAGGGACTGTTTTTT. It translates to CASSGSGEGLFF.

In nucleotides, the CDR3 is TGTGCCAGCAGTCTACCACCAACCTCCTACAATGAGCAGTTCTTC. This codes for CASSLPPTSYNEQFF. The chain carries TRBV28 and TRBJ2-1; D call uncertain. This CDR3 has 15 residues. Looked up from germline, CDR1 is MDHEN and CDR2 is SYDVKM. Trimming pared 5 bases from V and 0 bases from J, leaving 11 bases between.

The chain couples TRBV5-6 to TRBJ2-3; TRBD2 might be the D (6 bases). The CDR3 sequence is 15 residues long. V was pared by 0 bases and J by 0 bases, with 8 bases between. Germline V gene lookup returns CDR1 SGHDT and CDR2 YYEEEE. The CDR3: CASSLGGGSTDTQYF. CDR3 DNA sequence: TGTGCCAGCAGCTTGGGCGGAGGGAGCACAGATACGCAGTATTTT.

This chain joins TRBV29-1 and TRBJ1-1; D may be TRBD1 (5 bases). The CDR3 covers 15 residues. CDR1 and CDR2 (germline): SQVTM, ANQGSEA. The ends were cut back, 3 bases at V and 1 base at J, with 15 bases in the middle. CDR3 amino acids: CSVEGRGRRNTEAFF. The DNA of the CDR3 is TGCAGCGTTGAGGGAAGGGGCCGCCGGAACACTGAAGCTTTCTTT.

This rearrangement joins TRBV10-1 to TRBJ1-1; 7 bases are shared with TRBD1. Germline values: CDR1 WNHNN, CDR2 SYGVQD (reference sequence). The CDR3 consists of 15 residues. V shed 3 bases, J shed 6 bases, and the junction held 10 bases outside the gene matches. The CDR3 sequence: CASSEAKGARAEAFF. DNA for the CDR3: TGCGCCAGCAGTGAAGCGAAGGGGGCGCGAGCTGAAGCTTTCTTT.

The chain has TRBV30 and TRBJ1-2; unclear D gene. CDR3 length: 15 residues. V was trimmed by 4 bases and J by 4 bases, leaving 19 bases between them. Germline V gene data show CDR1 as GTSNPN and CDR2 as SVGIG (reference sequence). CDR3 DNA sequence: TGTGCCTGGAAGAATGTTGGAGGGCAGAGCTATGGCTACACCTTC. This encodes CAWKNVGGQSYGYTF.

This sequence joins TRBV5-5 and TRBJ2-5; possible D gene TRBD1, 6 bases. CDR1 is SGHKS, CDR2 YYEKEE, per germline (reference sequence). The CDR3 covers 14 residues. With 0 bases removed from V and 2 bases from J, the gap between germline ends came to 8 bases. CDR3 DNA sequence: TGTGCCAGCAGCTTGGGGACAGTGCAAGAGACCCAGTACTTC. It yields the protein CASSLGTVQETQYF.

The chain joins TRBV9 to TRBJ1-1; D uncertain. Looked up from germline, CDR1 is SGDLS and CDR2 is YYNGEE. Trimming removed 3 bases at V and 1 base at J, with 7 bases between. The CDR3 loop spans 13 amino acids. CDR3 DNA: TGTGCCAGCAGCGGCGCCCAGAACACTGAAGCTTTCTTT. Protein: CASSGAQNTEAFF.

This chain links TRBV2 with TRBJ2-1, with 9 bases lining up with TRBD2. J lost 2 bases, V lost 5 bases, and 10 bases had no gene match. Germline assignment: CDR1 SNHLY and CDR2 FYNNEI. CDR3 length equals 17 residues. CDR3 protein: CASSFRTSAPPYNEQFF. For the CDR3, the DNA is TGTGCCAGCAGTTTCAGGACTAGCGCACCTCCCTACAATGAGCAGTTCTTC.

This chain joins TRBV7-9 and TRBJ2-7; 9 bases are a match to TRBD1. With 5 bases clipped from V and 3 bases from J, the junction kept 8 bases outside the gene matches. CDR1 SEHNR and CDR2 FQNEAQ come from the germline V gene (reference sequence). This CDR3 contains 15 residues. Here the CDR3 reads CASSPSGTGNYEQYF. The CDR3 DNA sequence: TGTGCCAGCAGCCCTTCCGGGACAGGGAACTACGAGCAGTACTTC.

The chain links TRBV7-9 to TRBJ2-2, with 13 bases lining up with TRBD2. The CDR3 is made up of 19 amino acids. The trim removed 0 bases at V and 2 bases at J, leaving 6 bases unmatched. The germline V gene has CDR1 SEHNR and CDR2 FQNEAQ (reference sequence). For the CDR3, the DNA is TGTGCCAGCAGCTTAGCGGGACTAGCGGGATTCTTAAACACCGGGGAGCTGTTTTTT. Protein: CASSLAGLAGFLNTGELFF.

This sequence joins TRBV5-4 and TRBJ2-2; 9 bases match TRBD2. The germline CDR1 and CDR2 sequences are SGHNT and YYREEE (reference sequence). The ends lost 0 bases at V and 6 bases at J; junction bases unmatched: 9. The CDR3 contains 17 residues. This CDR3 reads CASSLARAGGPAGELFF. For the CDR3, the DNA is TGTGCCAGCAGCTTGGCCAGGGCGGGAGGGCCGGCCGGGGAGCTGTTTTTT.

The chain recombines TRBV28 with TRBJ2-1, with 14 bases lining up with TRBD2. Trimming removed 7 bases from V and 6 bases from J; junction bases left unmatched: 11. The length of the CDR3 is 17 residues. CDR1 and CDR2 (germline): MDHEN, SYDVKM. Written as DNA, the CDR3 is TGTGCCAGCACTATCGAGGGACTAGCGGGAGTGGGCAATGAGCAGTTCTTC. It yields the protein CASTIEGLAGVGNEQFF.

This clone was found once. CDR3 region: CASSLSTYRQETQYF. Here the CDR3 DNA reads TGTGCCAGCAGCTTATCTACCTACAGACAAGAGACCCAGTACTTC. The chain links TRBV7-2 to TRBJ2-5; D is unclear. CDR3 length: 15 residues. Germline lookup yields CDR1 SGHTA and CDR2 FQGNSA. Trimming cost V 2 bases and J 2 bases, with 12 bases left between them.

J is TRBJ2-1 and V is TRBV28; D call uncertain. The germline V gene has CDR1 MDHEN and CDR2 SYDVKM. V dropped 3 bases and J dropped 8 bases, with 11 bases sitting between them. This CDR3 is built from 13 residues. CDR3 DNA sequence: TGTGCCAGCAGTTTCAGGTTCGGTGATGAGCAGTTCTTC. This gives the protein CASSFRFGDEQFF.

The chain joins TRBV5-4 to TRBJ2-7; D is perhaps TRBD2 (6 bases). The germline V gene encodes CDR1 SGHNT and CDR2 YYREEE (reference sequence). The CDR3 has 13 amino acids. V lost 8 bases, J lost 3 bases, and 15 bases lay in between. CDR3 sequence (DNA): TGTGCCAGTAAACAGGAGGGCCTCTACGAGCAGTACTTC. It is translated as CASKQEGLYEQYF.

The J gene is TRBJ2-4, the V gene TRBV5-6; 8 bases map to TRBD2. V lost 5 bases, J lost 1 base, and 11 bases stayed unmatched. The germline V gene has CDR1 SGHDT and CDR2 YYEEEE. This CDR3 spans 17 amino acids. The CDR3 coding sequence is TGTGCCAGCAGTCCGGACGGGGGGGGAGAGGCCAAAAACATTCAGTACTTC. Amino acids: CASSPDGGGEAKNIQYF.

The CDR3 region is CASSLTRAEAFF. The CDR3 DNA sequence: TGTGCCAGCAGCTTAACGAGGGCTGAAGCTTTCTTT. The chain combines TRBV5-6 with TRBJ1-1; D gene uncertain. The CDR3 has 12 residues. Germline CDR1 is SGHDT and CDR2 is YYEEEE. Trimming took off 2 bases at V and 6 bases at J, with 8 bases between the two ends.

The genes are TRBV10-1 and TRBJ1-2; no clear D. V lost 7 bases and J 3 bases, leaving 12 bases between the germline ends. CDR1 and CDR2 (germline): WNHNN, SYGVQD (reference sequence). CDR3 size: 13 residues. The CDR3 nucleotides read TGCGCCAGCACCCCCTCGGGTGACTATGGCTACACCTTC. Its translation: CASTPSGDYGYTF.

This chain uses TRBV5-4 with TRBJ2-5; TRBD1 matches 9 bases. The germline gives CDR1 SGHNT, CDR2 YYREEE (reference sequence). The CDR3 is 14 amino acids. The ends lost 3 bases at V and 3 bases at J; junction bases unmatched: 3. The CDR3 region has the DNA TGTGCCAGCAGCTGGGACAGGGTAGAAGAGACCCAGTACTTC. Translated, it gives CASSWDRVEETQYF.

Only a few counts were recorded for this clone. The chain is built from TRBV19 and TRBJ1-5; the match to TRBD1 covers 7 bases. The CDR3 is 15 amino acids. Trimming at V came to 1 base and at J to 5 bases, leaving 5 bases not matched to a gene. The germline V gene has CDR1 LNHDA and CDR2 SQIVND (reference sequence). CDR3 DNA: TGTGCCAGTAGTATAGCGGACAGGAACGATCAGCCCCAGCATTTT. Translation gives CASSIADRNDQPQHF. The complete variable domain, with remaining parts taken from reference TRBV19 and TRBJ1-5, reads DGGITQSPKYLFRKEGQNVTLSCEQNLNHDAMYWYRQDPGQGLRLIYYSQIVNDFQKGDIAEGYSVSREKKESFPLTVTSAQKNPTAFYLCASSIADRNDQPQHFGDGTRLSIL.